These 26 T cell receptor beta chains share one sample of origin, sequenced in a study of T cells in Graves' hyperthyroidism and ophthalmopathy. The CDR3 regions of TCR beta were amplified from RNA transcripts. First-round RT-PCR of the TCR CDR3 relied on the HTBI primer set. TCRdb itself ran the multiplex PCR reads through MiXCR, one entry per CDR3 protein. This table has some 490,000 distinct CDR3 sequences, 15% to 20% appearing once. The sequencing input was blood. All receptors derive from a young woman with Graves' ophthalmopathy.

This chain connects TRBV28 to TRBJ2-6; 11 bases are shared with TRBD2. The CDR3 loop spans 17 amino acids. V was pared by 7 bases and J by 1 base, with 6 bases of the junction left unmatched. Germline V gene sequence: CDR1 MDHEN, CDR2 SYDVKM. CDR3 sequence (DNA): TGTGCCAGCAATAGCGGGAGGGCCTATTCTGGGGCCAACGTCCTGACTTTC. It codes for CASNSGRAYSGANVLTF. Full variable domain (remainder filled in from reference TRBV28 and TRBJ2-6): DVKVTQSSRYLVKRTGEKVFLECVQDMDHENMFWYRQDPGLGLRLIYFSYDVKMKEKGDIPEGYSVSREKKERFSLILESASTNQTSMYLCASNSGRAYSGANVLTFGAGSRLTVL.

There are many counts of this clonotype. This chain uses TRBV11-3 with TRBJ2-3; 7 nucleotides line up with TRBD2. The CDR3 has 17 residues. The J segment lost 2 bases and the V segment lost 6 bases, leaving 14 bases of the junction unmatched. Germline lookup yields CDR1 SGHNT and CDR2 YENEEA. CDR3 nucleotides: TGTGCCAGCAGACAAATTAACCAGCGGGGAATCACAGATACGCAGTATTTT. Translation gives CASRQINQRGITDTQYF.

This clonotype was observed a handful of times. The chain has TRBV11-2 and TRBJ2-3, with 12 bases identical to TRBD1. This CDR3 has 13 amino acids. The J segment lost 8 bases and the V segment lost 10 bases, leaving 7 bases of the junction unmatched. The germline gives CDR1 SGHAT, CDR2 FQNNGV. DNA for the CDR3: TGTGCCACCGGGGACAGGGGGCGGGTTACGCAGTATTTT. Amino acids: CATGDRGRVTQYF.

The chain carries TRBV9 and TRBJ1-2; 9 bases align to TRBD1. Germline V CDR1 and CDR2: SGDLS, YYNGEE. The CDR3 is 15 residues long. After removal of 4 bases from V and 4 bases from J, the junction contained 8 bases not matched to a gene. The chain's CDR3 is CASSPWTGEGYGYTF. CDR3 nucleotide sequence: TGTGCCAGCAGCCCATGGACAGGGGAGGGCTATGGCTACACCTTC. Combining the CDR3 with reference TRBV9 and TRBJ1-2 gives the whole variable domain DSGVTQTPKHLITATGQRVTLRCSPRSGDLSVYWYQQSLDQGLQFLIQYYNGEERAKGNILERFSAQQFPDLHSELNLSSLELGDSALYFCASSPWTGEGYGYTFGSGTRLTVV.

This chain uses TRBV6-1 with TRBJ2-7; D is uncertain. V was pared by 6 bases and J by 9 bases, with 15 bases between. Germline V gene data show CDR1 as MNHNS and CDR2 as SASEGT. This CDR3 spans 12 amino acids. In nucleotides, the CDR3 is TGTGCCAGCAGCCATTCCCGCGACGGGCAGTACTTC. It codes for CASSHSRDGQYF.

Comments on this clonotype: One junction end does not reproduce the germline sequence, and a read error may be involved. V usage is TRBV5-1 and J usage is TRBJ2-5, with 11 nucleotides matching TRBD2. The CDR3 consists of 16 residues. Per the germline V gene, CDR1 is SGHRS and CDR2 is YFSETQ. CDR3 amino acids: CASSLTIAGGQEAQYF. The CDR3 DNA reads TGTGCCAGCAGCTTAACCATAGCGGGGGGGCAAGAGGCCCAGTACTTC.

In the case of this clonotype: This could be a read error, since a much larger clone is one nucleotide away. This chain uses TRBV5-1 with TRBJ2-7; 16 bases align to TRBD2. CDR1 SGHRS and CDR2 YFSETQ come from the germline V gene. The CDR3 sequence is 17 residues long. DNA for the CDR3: TGCGCCAGCAGCTCGGGGACTAGCGGGAGGGTGACATACGGGCAGTACTTC. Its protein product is CASSSGTSGRVTYGQYF.

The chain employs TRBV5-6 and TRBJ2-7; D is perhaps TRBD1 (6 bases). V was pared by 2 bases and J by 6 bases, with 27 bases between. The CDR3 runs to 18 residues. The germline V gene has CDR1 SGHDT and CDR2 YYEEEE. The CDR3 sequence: CASSFNPGTKLSRGEQYF. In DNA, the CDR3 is TGTGCCAGCAGCTTTAACCCCGGGACAAAGCTATCCCGGGGCGAGCAGTACTTC. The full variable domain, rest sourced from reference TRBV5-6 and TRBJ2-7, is DAGVTQSPTHLIKTRGQQVTLRCSPKSGHDTVSWYQQALGQGPQFIFQYYEEEERQRGNFPDRFSGHQFPNYSSELNVNALLLGDSALYLCASSFNPGTKLSRGEQYFGPGTRLTVT.

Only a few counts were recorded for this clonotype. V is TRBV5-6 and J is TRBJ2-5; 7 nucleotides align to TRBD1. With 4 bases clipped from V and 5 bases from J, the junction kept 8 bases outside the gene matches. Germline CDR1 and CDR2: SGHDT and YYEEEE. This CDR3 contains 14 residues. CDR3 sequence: CASSARQGLETQYF. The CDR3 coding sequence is TGTGCCAGCAGCGCCCGACAGGGTTTGGAGACCCAGTACTTC.

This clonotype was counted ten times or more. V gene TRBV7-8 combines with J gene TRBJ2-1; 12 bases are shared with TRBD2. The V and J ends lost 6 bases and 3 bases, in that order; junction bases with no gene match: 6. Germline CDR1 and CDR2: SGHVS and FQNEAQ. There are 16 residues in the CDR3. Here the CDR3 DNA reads TGTGCCAGCAGGTCTAGCGGGAGGGAGAACTACAATGAGCAGTTCTTC. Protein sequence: CASRSSGRENYNEQFF.

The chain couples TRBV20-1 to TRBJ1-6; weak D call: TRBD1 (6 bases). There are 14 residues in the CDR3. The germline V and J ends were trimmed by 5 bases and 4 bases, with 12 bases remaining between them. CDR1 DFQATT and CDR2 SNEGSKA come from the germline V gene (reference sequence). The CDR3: CSAQQGRYNSPLHF. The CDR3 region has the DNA TGCAGTGCTCAACAGGGAAGGTATAATTCACCCCTCCACTTT.

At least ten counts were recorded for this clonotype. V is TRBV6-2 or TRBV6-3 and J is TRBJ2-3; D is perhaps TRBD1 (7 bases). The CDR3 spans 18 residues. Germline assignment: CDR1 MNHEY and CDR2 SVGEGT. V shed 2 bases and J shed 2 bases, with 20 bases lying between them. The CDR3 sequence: CASSYGGTDGSFTDTQYF. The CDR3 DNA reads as TGTGCCAGCAGTTACGGGGGGACAGACGGATCCTTCACAGATACGCAGTATTTT.

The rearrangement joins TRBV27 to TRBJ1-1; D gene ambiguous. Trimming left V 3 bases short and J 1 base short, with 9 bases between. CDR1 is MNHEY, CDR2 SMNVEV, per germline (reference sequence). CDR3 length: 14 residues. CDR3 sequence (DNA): TGTGCCAGCAGTTTTCAGCTCTCGAACACTGAAGCTTTCTTT. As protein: CASSFQLSNTEAFF.

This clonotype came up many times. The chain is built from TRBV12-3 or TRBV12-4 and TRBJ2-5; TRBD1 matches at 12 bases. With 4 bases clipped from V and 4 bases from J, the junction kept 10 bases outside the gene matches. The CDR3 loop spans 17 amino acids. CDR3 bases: TGTGCCAGCAGTTCCTCAAGCCGGGACAGGGGGCCAGAGACCCAGTACTTC. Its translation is CASSSSSRDRGPETQYF.

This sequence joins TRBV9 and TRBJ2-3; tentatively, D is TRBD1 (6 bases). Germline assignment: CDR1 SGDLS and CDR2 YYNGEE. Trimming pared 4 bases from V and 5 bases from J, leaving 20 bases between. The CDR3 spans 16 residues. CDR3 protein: CASSHPLGGRRDTQYF. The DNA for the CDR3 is TGTGCCAGCAGCCACCCACTAGGGGGACGGAGAGATACGCAGTATTTT. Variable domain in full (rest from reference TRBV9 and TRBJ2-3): DSGVTQTPKHLITATGQRVTLRCSPRSGDLSVYWYQQSLDQGLQFLIQYYNGEERAKGNILERFSAQQFPDLHSELNLSSLELGDSALYFCASSHPLGGRRDTQYFGPGTRLTVL.

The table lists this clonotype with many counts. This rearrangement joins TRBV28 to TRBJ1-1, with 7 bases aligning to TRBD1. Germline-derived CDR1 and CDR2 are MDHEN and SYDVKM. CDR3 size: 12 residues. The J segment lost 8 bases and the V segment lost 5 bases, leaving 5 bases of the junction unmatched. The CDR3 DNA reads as TGTGCCAGCAGTAGGACAGGCGGGGAAGCTTTCTTT. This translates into CASSRTGGEAFF.

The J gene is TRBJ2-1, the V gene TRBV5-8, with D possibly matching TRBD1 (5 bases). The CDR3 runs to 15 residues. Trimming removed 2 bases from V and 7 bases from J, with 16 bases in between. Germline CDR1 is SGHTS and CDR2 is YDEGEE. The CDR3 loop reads CASSFLGRRANEQFF. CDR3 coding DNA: TGTGCCAGCAGCTTCCTCGGTCGCAGGGCGAATGAGCAGTTCTTC.

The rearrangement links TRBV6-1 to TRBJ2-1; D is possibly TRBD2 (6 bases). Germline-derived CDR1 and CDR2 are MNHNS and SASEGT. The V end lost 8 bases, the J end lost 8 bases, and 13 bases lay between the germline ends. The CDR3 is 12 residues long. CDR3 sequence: CASSGVGDEQFF. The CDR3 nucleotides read TGTGCCAGCTCGGGAGTGGGGGATGAGCAGTTCTTC.

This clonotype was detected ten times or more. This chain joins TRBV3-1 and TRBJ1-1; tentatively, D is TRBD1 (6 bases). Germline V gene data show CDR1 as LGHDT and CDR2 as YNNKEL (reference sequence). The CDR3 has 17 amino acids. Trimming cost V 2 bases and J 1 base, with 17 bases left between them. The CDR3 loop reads CASSQPGTHLPNTEAFF. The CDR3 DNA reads TGTGCCAGCAGCCAACCCGGGACACACTTGCCGAACACTGAAGCTTTCTTT.

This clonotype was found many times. In DNA, the CDR3 is TGTGCCAGCAGCCACGGACGCAGGGGCGGCTACACCTTC. Translation gives CASSHGRRGGYTF. This chain connects TRBV3-1 to TRBJ1-2, with D perhaps matching TRBD1 (6 bases). The germline V gene has CDR1 LGHDT and CDR2 YNNKEL (reference sequence). V was clipped by 3 bases and J by 8 bases, with 13 bases between them. This CDR3 region has 13 residues. Looking up the rest from reference TRBV3-1 and TRBJ1-2 gives the full variable domain: DTAVSQTPKYLVTQMGNDKSIKCEQNLGHDTMYWYKQDSKKFLKIMFSYNNKELIINETVPNRFSPKSPDKAHLNLHINSLELGDSAVYFCASSHGRRGGYTFGSGTRLTVV.

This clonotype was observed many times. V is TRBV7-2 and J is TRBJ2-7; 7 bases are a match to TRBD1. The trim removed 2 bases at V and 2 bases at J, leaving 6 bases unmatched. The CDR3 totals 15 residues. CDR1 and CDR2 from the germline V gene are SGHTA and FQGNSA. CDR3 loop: CASSLTGTATYEQYF. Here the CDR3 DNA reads TGTGCCAGCAGCTTAACCGGGACAGCCACCTACGAGCAGTACTTC.

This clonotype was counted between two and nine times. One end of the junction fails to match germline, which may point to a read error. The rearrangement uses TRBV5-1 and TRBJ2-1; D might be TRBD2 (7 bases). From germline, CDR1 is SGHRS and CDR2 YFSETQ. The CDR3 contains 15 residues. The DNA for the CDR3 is TGTGCCAGCAGCTTCACGGGGGGCGCTTACAATGAGCAGTTCTTC. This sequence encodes CASSFTGGAYNEQFF.

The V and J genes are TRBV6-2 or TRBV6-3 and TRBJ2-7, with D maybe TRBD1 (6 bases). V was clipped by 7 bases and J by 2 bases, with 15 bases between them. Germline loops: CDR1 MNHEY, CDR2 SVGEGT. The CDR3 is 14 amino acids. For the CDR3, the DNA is TGTGCCAGCACAGACCAGGGGCCACCCTACGAGCAGTACTTC. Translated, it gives CASTDQGPPYEQYF.

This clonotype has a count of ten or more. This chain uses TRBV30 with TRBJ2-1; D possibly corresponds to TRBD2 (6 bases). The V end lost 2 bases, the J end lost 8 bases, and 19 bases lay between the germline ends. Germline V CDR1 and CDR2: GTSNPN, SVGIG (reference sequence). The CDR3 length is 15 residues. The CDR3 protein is CAWSPGTSLGDEQFF. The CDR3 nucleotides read TGTGCCTGGAGTCCTGGGACTTCTCTGGGGGATGAGCAGTTCTTC.

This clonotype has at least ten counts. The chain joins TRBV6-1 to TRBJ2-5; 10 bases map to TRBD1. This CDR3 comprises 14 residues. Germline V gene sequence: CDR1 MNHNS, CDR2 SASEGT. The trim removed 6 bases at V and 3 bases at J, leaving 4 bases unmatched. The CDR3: CASRTTGGEETQYF. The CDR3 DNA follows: TGTGCCAGCAGAACGACAGGGGGCGAAGAGACCCAGTACTTC.

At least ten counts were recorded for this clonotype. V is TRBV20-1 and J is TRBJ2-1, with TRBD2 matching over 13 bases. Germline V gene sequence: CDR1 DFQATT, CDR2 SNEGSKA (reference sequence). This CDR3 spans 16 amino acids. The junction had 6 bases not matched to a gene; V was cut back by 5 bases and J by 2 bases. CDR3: CSAQTSGRNTYNEQFF. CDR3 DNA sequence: TGCAGTGCTCAGACTAGCGGGAGGAATACCTACAATGAGCAGTTCTTC.